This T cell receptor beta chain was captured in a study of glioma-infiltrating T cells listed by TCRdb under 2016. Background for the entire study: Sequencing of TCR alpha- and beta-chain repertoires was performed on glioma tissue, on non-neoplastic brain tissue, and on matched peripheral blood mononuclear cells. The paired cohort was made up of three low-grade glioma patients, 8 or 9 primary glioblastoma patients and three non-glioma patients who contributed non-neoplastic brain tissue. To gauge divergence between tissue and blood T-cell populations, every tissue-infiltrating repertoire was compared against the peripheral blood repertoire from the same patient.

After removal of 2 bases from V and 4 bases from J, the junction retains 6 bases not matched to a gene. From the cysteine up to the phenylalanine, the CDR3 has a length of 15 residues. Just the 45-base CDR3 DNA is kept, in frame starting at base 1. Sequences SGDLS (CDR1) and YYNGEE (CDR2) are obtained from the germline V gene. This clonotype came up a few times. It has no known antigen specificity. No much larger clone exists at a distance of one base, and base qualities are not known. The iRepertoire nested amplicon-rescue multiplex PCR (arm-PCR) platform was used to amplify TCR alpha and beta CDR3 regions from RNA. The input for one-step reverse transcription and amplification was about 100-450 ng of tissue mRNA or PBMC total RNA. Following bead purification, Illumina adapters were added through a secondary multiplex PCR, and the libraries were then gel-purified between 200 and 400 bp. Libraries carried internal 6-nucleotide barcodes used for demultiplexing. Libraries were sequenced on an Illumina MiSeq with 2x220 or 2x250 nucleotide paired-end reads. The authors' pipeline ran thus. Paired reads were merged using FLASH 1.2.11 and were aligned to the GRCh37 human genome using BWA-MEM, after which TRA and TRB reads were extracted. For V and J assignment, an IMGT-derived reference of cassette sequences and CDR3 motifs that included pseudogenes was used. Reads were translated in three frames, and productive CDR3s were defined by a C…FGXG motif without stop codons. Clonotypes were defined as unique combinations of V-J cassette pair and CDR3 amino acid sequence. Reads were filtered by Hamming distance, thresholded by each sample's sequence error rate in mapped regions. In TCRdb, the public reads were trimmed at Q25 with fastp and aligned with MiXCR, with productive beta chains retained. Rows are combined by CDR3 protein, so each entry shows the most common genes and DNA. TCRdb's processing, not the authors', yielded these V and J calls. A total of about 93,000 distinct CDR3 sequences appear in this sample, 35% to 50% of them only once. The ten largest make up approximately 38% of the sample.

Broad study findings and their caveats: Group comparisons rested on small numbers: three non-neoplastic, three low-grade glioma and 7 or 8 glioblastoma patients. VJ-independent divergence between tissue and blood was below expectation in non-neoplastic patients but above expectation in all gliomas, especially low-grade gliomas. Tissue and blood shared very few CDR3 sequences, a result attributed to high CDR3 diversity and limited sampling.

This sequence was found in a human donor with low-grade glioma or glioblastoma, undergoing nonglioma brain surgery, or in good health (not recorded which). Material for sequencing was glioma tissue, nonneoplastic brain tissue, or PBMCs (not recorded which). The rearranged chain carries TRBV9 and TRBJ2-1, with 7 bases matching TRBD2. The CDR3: CASSVTGTTYNEQFF. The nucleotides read TGTGCCAGCAGCGTTACCGGGACTACGTACAATGAGCAGTTCTTC.